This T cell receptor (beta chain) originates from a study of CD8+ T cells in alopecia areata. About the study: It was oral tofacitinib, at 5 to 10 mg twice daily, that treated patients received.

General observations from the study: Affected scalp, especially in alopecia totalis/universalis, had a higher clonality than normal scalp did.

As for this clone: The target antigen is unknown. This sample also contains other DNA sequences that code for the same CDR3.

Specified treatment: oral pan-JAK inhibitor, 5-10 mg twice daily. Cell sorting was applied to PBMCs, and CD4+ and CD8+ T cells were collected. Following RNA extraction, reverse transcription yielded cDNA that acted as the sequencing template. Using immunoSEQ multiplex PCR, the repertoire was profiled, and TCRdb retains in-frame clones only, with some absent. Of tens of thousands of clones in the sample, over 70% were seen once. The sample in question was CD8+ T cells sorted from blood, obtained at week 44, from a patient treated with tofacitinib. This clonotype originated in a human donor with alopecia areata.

CDR3 coding DNA: TGTGCCAGCAGCGTTGCGGGGGACACTGAAGCTTTCTTT. Residues: CASSVAGDTEAFF. The rearrangement joins TRBV9 to TRBJ1-1, with D possibly being TRBD1 (5 bases). Trimming cost V 2 bases and J 3 bases, with 8 bases left between them. The CDR3 runs 13 residues. CDR1 and CDR2 from the germline V gene are SGDLS and YYNGEE.